These 14 T cell receptor delta chains were all obtained from the same sample, sequenced in a study of γδ T cells in repeated Plasmodium falciparum infection. Flow sorting of PBMC yielded separate Vgamma9/Vdelta2+ and Vdelta2-negative gammadelta T cell populations for bulk repertoire analysis. TCRdb reprocessed the multiplex PCR reads using CATT. Of under 50,000 delta-chain clones in the sample, about 1.5% were seen once. Material for sequencing was gamma-delta T cells from blood. These TCRs come from a pool of human donors (malaria-infected and uninfected, not separated).

A few counts support this clone. The protein that TCRdb holds for this DNA derives from a much larger clone and differs from the translated DNA at residue 3, which likely indicates a read error; the protein shown here is translated from the DNA. This chain uses TRDV1 with TRDJ1; the match to TRDD3 covers 11 bases. The CDR3 consists of 24 residues. Per germline, CDR1 TSWWSYY and CDR2 QGS. CDR3 in amino acids: CAPGELRSYLLRTGGYIHTDKLIF. CDR3 nucleotides: TGTGCTCCTGGGGAACTCAGATCCTACCTCCTTCGTACTGGGGGATATATCCACACCGATAAACTCATCTTT.

Regarding this clone: The protein given by TCRdb reflects a much larger clone and differs at residue 8 from this DNA's translation, likely from a read error; the protein shown is the DNA's translation. The V call is TRDV1, the J call TRDJ1; 13 bases map to TRDD3. TCRdb gives no J gene; it was assigned here by matching the DNA to germline. Trimming took 6 bases from V and 2 from J; bases not matched to a gene: 15. The CDR3 contains 19 residues. The germline gives CDR1 TSWWSYY, CDR2 QGS. DNA for the CDR3: TGTGCTCTTGGAGGCCTGACTAACTGGGGGATACGCGTAACCGATAAACTCATCTTT. Its translation is CALGGLTNWGIRVTDKLIF.

To note about this clone: TCRdb's listed protein matches a much larger clone and diverges from this DNA's translation at residue 13, likely through a read error; the protein shown comes from the DNA. The J gene is uncalled and the V gene is TRDV2; no DNA check was done on the table's D call, TRDD3. From germline, CDR1 is GEAIGNYY and CDR2 EKD. The CDR3 is made up of 15 amino acids. CDR3 residues: CACDTVGGYTDKPIF. The CDR3 bases are TGTGCCTGTGACACCGTAGGGGGATACACCGATAAACCCATCTTT.

In regard to this clone: The protein in TCRdb stems from a much larger clone and differs at residue 15 from this DNA's translation, likely a read error; here the protein is translated from the DNA. The chain employs TRDV2 and TRDJ1; 8 nucleotides align to TRDD3. TCRdb records no J gene; here it was assigned by comparing the DNA to germline. The CDR3 contains 19 residues. Germline-derived CDR1 and CDR2 are GEAIGNYY and EKD. CDR3 sequence: CACDTVIQLGVRHTGKLIF. The CDR3 coding sequence is TGTGCCTGTGACACCGTTATCCAACTGGGGGTTCGGCACACCGGTAAACTCATCTTT.

This clone came up a few times. TCRdb's entry gives the protein of a much larger clone, which mismatches this DNA's translation at residue 15, likely from a read error; the protein reported here is translated from the DNA. This chain links TRDV1 with TRDJ1; D is possibly TRDD3 (5 bases). Here the J gene was assigned by germline matching of the DNA, as TCRdb has none. The CDR3 loop spans 19 amino acids. The V gene's germline CDR1 is TSWWSYY and CDR2 QGS. Trimming pared 7 bases from V and 6 bases from J, leaving 33 bases between. CDR3 in DNA: TGTGCTCTTGTCGGTGTAGGGATCTGGCGGTCCCTGGGCCCCAATAAACTCATCTTT. Encoded protein: CALVGVGIWRSLGPNKLIF.

This clone has a count of ten or more. The chain has TRDV2 and TRDJ1; 13 positions agree with TRDD3. Here the J gene was assigned by germline matching of the DNA, as TCRdb has none. Germline V gene lookup returns CDR1 GEAIGNYY and CDR2 EKD. Trimming removed 2 bases from V and 2 bases from J; junction bases left unmatched: 7. The CDR3 has 17 amino acids. CDR3 sequence reads: CACDNILGDTWTDKLIF. The DNA for the CDR3 is TGTGCCTGTGACAACATACTGGGGGATACGTGGACCGATAAACTCATCTTT.

This clone was found a few times. One base separates it from a far larger clone, so it is likely a read error. This CDR3 is also generated by other DNA sequences in the sample. The rearrangement links TRDV2 to TRDJ1; 9 bases are shared with TRDD3. The J gene, not given by TCRdb, was assigned here from a germline match of the nucleotide sequence. CDR3 length equals 15 residues. Germline CDR1 and CDR2: GEAIGNYY and EKD. CDR3 nucleotides: TGTGCCTGTGAGCCTCTGGGGGATTACACTGATAAACTCATCTTT. Translation: CACEPLGDYTDKLIF.

Comment on this clone: The protein given by TCRdb reflects a much larger clone and differs at residue 4 from this DNA's translation, likely from a read error; the protein shown is the DNA's translation. The chain combines TRDV2 with TRDJ1; unclear D gene. Assignment of the J gene here rests on matching the DNA to germline, because TCRdb gives none. This CDR3 comprises 11 residues. Trimming left V 5 bases short and J 8 bases short, with 11 bases between. In germline, CDR1 is GEAIGNYY, CDR2 EKD. The CDR3 reads CACGRRNKLIF. For the CDR3, the DNA is TGTGCCTGTGGCAGACGGAACAAACTCATCTTT.

This clone was counted a few times. TCRdb records a much larger clone's protein for this DNA, with a difference at residue 19 that likely arises from a read error; the protein given is the translation of the DNA. V and J are TRDV1 and TRDJ1; 8 nucleotides align to TRDD3. TCRdb records no J gene; here it was assigned by comparing the DNA to germline. The CDR3 is made up of 22 amino acids. The germline V gene has CDR1 TSWWSYY and CDR2 QGS. In nucleotides, the CDR3 is TGTGCTCTTGGGGAACTAGCTTTCTACTGGGGACTGGGGGTCTCTAACACCGATAGACTCATCTTT. This codes for CALGELAFYWGLGVSNTDRLIF.

This clone was observed a handful of times. A read error likely explains this, since a far larger clone differs by one base. This sample includes further DNA sequences coding for the same CDR3. The gene calls are TRDV1 and TRDJ1; D is possibly TRDD3 (5 bases). In the absence of a J gene in TCRdb, the DNA was matched to germline to assign it here. The V gene's germline CDR1 is TSWWSYY and CDR2 QGS. The CDR3 runs 19 residues. The CDR3 sequence: CALGELPVYGFRNTDKLIF. Written as DNA, the CDR3 is TGTGCCCTTGGGGAACTGCCGGTCTACGGTTTCCGGAACACCGATAAACTCATCTTT.

This clone has more than one count but fewer than ten. TCRdb attributes to this sequence the protein of a much larger clone, which differs from the DNA translation at residue 20; a read error is likely, and the protein displayed is translated from the DNA. The V gene is TRDV1, the J gene TRDJ1; 8 nucleotides agree with TRDD3. TCRdb leaves out the J gene; it was filled in here by matching the DNA to germline. This CDR3 comprises 25 residues. V lost 3 bases, J lost 3 bases, and 36 bases stayed unmatched. The germline gives CDR1 TSWWSYY, CDR2 QGS. The CDR3 DNA sequence: TGTGCTCTTGGGGACCTACGGCCTTCCCGAACCTACTGGGGGTCTCCCCGCGTGAACGCCGATAAACTCATCTTT. Protein product: CALGDLRPSRTYWGSPRVNADKLIF.

This clone was picked up a small number of times. TCRdb's listed protein matches a much larger clone and diverges from this DNA's translation at residue 6, likely through a read error; the protein shown comes from the DNA. The V gene is given as TRDV2, and no J gene call is available; the table's D call, TRDD3, has no DNA check behind it. Germline V gene lookup returns CDR1 GEAIGNYY and CDR2 EKD. There are 16 residues in the CDR3. For the CDR3, the DNA is TGTGCCTGTGACACCGCTGGGGGCCGCTACACCGATAAGCTCATCTTT. It yields the protein CACDTAGGRYTDKLIF.

This clone was counted a few times. TCRdb has a much larger clone's protein, which differs at residue 10 from the translation of this DNA, likely because of a read error; what is shown is the protein translated from the DNA. This rearrangement joins TRDV2 to TRDJ1; maybe TRDD3 (5 bases). TCRdb records no J gene; here it was assigned by comparing the DNA to germline. CDR3 length equals 17 residues. The germline gives CDR1 GEAIGNYY, CDR2 EKD. The V and J ends lost 3 bases and 0 bases respectively, with 19 bases between them. For the CDR3, the DNA is TGTGCCTGTGACTCCCTGCAAGCGGGGAGGCACACCGATAAACTCATCTTT. This sequence encodes CACDSLQAGRHTDKLIF.

This clone was observed many times. The listed TCRdb protein conflicts with the DNA translation at residue 15, and the protein shown is translated directly from the DNA. The V call is TRDV3, the J call TRDJ1; 13 bases line up with TRDD3. Trimming at V came to 0 bases and at J to 1 base, leaving 17 bases not matched to a gene. The CDR3 is made up of 20 amino acids. CDR1 is TVYSNPD and CDR2 is GDNSRS in the germline V gene (reference sequence). CDR3 DNA sequence: TGTGCCTTTAGCTCCATCTGCGTCGTTTACTGGGGGATACGCACCGATAAACTCATCTTT. It translates to CAFSSICVVYWGIRTDKLIF.